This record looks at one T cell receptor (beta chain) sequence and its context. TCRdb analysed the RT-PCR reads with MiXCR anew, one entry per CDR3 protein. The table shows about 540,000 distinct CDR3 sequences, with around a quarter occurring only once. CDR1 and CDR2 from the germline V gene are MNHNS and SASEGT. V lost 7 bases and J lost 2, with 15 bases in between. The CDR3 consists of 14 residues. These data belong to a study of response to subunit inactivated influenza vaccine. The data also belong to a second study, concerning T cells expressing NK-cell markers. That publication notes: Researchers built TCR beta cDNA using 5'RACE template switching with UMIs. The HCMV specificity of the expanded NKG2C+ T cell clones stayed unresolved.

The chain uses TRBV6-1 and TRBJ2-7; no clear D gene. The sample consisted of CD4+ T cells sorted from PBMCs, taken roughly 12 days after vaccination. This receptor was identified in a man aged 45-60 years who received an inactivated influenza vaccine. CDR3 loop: CASTDVKVAYEQYF. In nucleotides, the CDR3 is TGTGCCAGCACAGACGTCAAAGTAGCCTACGAGCAGTACTTC.